The clone carrying this T cell receptor (beta chain) was counted once. The method was immunoSEQ multiplex PCR; TCRdb's version includes in-frame clones alone and lacks a portion of them. There are more than 35,000 clones in the sample; 82% occur only once, and about 13% lies in the top ten. CDR1 is SNHLY, CDR2 FYNNEI, per germline. This CDR3 spans 13 amino acids. V lost 9 bases and J lost 1, with 13 bases in between. This entry is derived from a study of PD-L1 blockade in urothelial cancer. Time point here: peripheral blood 6 weeks after treatment start. The TCR originated in a man between 60 and 75 years old with urothelial cancer. Material: PBMCs, obtained around atezolizumab (anti-PD-L1) treatment. The chain links TRBV2 to TRBJ2-7; perhaps TRBD1 as D (6 bases). The CDR3 DNA reads as TGTGCCAGAGGGGACATGTCGTCCTACGAGCAGTACTTC. This codes for CARGDMSSYEQYF.